A single sample gave rise to the 27 T cell receptor beta chains below, sequenced in a study of blood T cell repertoires in COVID-19. Using immunoSEQ multiplex PCR, the repertoire was profiled, and TCRdb retains in-frame clones only, with some absent. The sample contains about 270,000 clones, about 84% of which appear only once. Material: peripheral blood. All receptors derive from a woman over 75 with COVID-19, enrolled during active disease.

The rearrangement links TRBV12-3 or TRBV12-4 to TRBJ1-5, with no clear D. V was clipped by 3 bases and J by 5 bases, with 8 bases between them. CDR3 length: 13 amino acids. CDR3 loop: CASSFLPDQPQHF. The CDR3 DNA sequence: TGTGCCAGCAGTTTCCTACCGGATCAGCCCCAGCATTTT.

The chain couples TRBV10-3 to TRBJ2-2; unclear D gene. V was clipped by 4 bases and J by 3 bases, with 9 bases between them. The CDR3 loop spans 14 amino acids. Per germline, CDR1 ENHRY and CDR2 SYGVKD. This CDR3 reads CAISVSPDTGELFF. The CDR3 DNA reads TGTGCCATCAGTGTGAGTCCCGACACCGGGGAGCTGTTTTTT.

With respect to this clone: Sequence at one end of the junction differs from germline and may be a read error. J is TRBJ2-2 and V is TRBV5-1; 7 bases line up with TRBD1. Germline V CDR1 and CDR2: SGHRS, YFSETQ. The CDR3 is made up of 15 amino acids. The CDR3 DNA reads TGCGCCAGCAGTTTGGGACAGATTAACACCGGGGAGCTGTTTTTT. It codes for CASSLGQINTGELFF.

The chain couples TRBV7-3 to TRBJ2-2; 7 bases map to TRBD1. CDR3 length: 15 amino acids. The germline V gene has CDR1 SGHTA and CDR2 FQGTGA. The V segment lost 4 bases and the J segment 4 bases; nucleotides outside the gene matches: 6. In DNA form, the CDR3 reads TGTGCCAGCAGCTCCGGACAGGCCCTCACCGGGGAGCTGTTTTTT. Its translation is CASSSGQALTGELFF.

The chain is built from TRBV7-2 and TRBJ2-2; TRBD2 matches 7 bases. The CDR3 totals 14 residues. Looked up from germline, CDR1 is SGHTA and CDR2 is FQGNSA. V lost 3 bases to trimming and J lost 6 bases; unmatched junction nucleotides: 4. The CDR3 DNA is TGTGCCAGCAGCTTCCAACTAGCGTCCGGGGAGCTGTTTTTT. This codes for CASSFQLASGELFF.

The chain joins TRBV5-1 to TRBJ2-2, with TRBD2 identical over 9 bases. There are 15 residues in the CDR3. In germline, CDR1 is SGHRS, CDR2 YFSETQ. V trimming: 2 bases; J trimming: 4 bases; junction bases outside the gene matches: 3. This chain's CDR3 is CASSFSGGGTGELFF. Written as DNA, the CDR3 is TGCGCCAGCAGCTTTAGCGGGGGAGGCACCGGGGAGCTGTTTTTT.

The genes are TRBV5-4 and TRBJ2-3, with D possibly being TRBD2 (5 bases). Germline CDR1 reads SGHNT; CDR2 reads YYREEE (reference sequence). The CDR3 contains 14 residues. Trimming removed 6 bases from V and 2 bases from J, with 13 bases in between. The CDR3 spells CASTPGEITDTQYF. CDR3 DNA: TGTGCCAGCACCCCTGGGGAGATCACAGATACGCAGTATTTT.

This sequence joins TRBV28 and TRBJ1-2; D not resolved. CDR1 and CDR2 from the germline V gene are MDHEN and SYDVKM. The CDR3 is made up of 12 amino acids. Trimming removed 9 bases from V and 2 bases from J, with 10 bases in between. The CDR3 coding sequence is TGTGCCAGTGAAGGACTAAACTATGGCTACACCTTC. Protein product: CASEGLNYGYTF.

The chain employs TRBV11-2 and TRBJ1-3; perhaps TRBD1 as D (6 bases). CDR1 SGHAT and CDR2 FQNNGV come from the germline V gene. Trimming removed 5 bases at V and 4 bases at J, with 12 bases between. The CDR3 loop spans 14 amino acids. The chain's CDR3 is CASSPWTAGNTIYF. The CDR3 bases are TGTGCCAGCAGCCCCTGGACAGCCGGAAACACCATATATTTT.

This clone was detected a few times. The chain's CDR3 is CAISWTGTSSGANVLTF. CDR3 sequence (DNA): TGTGCCATCAGTTGGACAGGGACGTCGTCTGGGGCCAACGTCCTGACTTTC. This chain connects TRBV10-3 to TRBJ2-6; TRBD1 matches at 8 bases. J gave up 1 base and V 5 bases, and 7 bases lay outside the gene matches. The germline CDR1 and CDR2 sequences are ENHRY and SYGVKD. The CDR3 runs 17 residues.

V gene TRBV4-3 combines with J gene TRBJ1-1, with TRBD1 as a possible D gene (6 bases). The V gene's germline CDR1 is LGHNA and CDR2 YSLEER. The CDR3 sequence is 16 residues long. Trimming took off 0 bases at V and 4 bases at J, with 15 bases between the two ends. DNA for the CDR3: TGCGCCAGCAGCCAAGACACCGGGACATCTTCCACTGAAGCTTTCTTT. Its protein product is CASSQDTGTSSTEAFF.

The chain carries TRBV6-6 and TRBJ1-1; 7 bases fit TRBD1. CDR1 and CDR2 (germline): MNHNY, SVGAGI (reference sequence). This CDR3 has 14 residues. Trimming at V came to 7 bases and at J to 3 bases, leaving 8 bases not matched to a gene. CDR3 DNA: TGTGCCAGCACCCAATCGGGACAGTACACTGAAGCTTTCTTT. It translates to CASTQSGQYTEAFF.

V is TRBV7-2 and J is TRBJ1-4, with TRBD1 as a possible D gene (6 bases). The CDR3 sequence is 13 residues long. Trimming left V 1 base short and J 14 bases short, with 14 bases between. The V gene's germline CDR1 is SGHTA and CDR2 FQGNSA. The CDR3: CASSLGWDTVLFF. The CDR3 DNA sequence: TGTGCCAGCAGCTTAGGATGGGACACCGTTCTGTTTTTT.

The chain joins TRBV6-5 to TRBJ1-2; 8 bases are shared with TRBD1. The CDR3 covers 13 residues. Germline V gene sequence: CDR1 MNHEY, CDR2 SVGAGI. The V gene end was trimmed by 11 bases and the J gene end by 6 bases; junction bases not matched to a gene: 11. The CDR3 sequence: CAAQDRAVDGYTF. CDR3 sequence (DNA): TGTGCCGCCCAGGACAGGGCGGTAGATGGCTACACCTTC.

The genes are TRBV6-5 and TRBJ2-7; TRBD1 aligns across 12 bases. Trimming removed 5 bases from V and 2 bases from J; junction bases left unmatched: 4. The CDR3 runs to 15 residues. Germline V gene lookup returns CDR1 MNHEY and CDR2 SVGAGI. The CDR3 spells CASSPGTGGTYEQYV. CDR3 DNA: TGTGCCAGCAGTCCCGGGACAGGGGGCACCTACGAGCAGTACGTC.

This clone was seen a few times. The chain recombines TRBV28 with TRBJ1-2; D may be TRBD1 (5 bases). The CDR3 loop spans 14 amino acids. Trimming took off 3 bases at V and 4 bases at J, with 12 bases between the two ends. CDR1 is MDHEN and CDR2 is SYDVKM in the germline V gene. CDR3 nucleotides: TGTGCCAGCAGTTTGACAGACGGTAGCTATGGCTACACCTTC. This sequence encodes CASSLTDGSYGYTF.

This clone has only a few counts. The chain links TRBV19 to TRBJ1-5; 9 nucleotides line up with TRBD1. The CDR3 has 19 residues. The junction had 15 bases not matched to a gene; V was cut back by 6 bases and J by 0 bases. CDR1 LNHDA and CDR2 SQIVND come from the germline V gene (reference sequence). CDR3 in DNA: TGTGCCAGTAGCAACTCCCCGACAGGGGGATCATATAGCAATCAGCCCCAGCATTTT. Translated, it gives CASSNSPTGGSYSNQPQHF.

The genes are TRBV5-1 and TRBJ1-3; unclear D gene. Trimming shortened V by 0 bases and J by 3 bases, and 10 bases separated the two germline ends. The CDR3 is 15 amino acids. The germline V gene has CDR1 SGHRS and CDR2 YFSETQ. As DNA, the CDR3 is TGCGCCAGCAGCTTGGAGGGAGTGGGTGGAAACACCATATATTTT. This translates into CASSLEGVGGNTIYF.

The V and J genes are TRBV7-3 and TRBJ1-2; TRBD1 is a possible D gene (6 bases). The CDR3 is 17 residues long. The germline V and J ends were trimmed by 5 bases and 4 bases, with 23 bases remaining between them. Looked up from germline, CDR1 is SGHTA and CDR2 is FQGTGA. CDR3 nucleotides: TGTGCCAGCAGCGCGGGATCGGGCGGGGGCTCGCGCTATGGCTACACCTTC. It specifies CASSAGSGGGSRYGYTF.

This chain connects TRBV19 to TRBJ2-7; 10 positions match TRBD1. CDR1 and CDR2 from the germline V gene are LNHDA and SQIVND (reference sequence). The CDR3 is 14 residues long. Germline trimming cut 1 base from V and 3 bases from J; bases unmatched to any gene: 0. The CDR3 sequence is CASSIGTGGYEQYF. The CDR3 coding sequence is TGTGCCAGTAGTATAGGGACAGGGGGCTACGAGCAGTACTTC.

This clone was seen only a few times. V gene TRBV28 combines with J gene TRBJ1-3; unclear D gene. The V gene's germline CDR1 is MDHEN and CDR2 SYDVKM. Trimming removed 8 bases at V and 1 base at J, with 15 bases between. The CDR3 totals 15 residues. CDR3 protein: CASRMDAGSGNTIYF. The CDR3 DNA follows: TGTGCCAGCCGGATGGATGCGGGATCTGGAAACACCATATATTTT.

Concerning this clone: Within the sample, other DNA sequences also encode this same CDR3. This sequence joins TRBV19 and TRBJ1-5; the match to TRBD1 covers 8 bases. Germline V gene sequence: CDR1 LNHDA, CDR2 SQIVND (reference sequence). With V trimmed by 1 base and J by 7 bases, 6 bases remained unmatched. CDR3 size: 15 residues. CDR3 in DNA: TGTGCCAGTAGTATAGTGGCAGGGGGCGGACAGCCCCAGCATTTT. It is translated as CASSIVAGGGQPQHF.

This sequence joins TRBV3-1 (or the pseudogene TRBV3-2) and TRBJ1-2; weak D call: TRBD1 (6 bases). Germline assignment: CDR1 LGHDT and CDR2 YNNKEL (reference sequence). This CDR3 spans 13 amino acids. Trimming removed 6 bases at V and 0 bases at J, with 8 bases between. CDR3: CASRGTTNYGYTF. The CDR3 DNA sequence: TGTGCCAGCAGGGGGACAACTAACTATGGCTACACCTTC.

The gene calls are TRBV19 and TRBJ1-6, with 9 bases matching TRBD1. Per the germline V gene, CDR1 is LNHDA and CDR2 is SQIVND (reference sequence). V was pared by 10 bases and J by 7 bases, with 5 bases of the junction left unmatched. The CDR3 sequence is 13 residues long. The CDR3 spells CATSDRGNSPLHF. CDR3 DNA: TGTGCCACCTCGGACAGGGGAAATTCACCCCTCCACTTT.

This clone was recorded only once. The V and J genes are TRBV5-1 and TRBJ2-1; 8 nucleotides line up with TRBD1. J was trimmed by 6 bases and V by 0 bases; bases with no gene match: 5. CDR1 SGHRS and CDR2 YFSETQ come from the germline V gene. This CDR3 comprises 15 residues. CDR3 region: CASSLVDRDPNEQFF. The CDR3, as DNA: TGCGCCAGCAGCTTGGTGGACAGGGATCCCAATGAGCAGTTCTTC.

The chain is built from TRBV3-1 (or the pseudogene TRBV3-2) and TRBJ2-2; 7 bases are a match to TRBD2. The germline V gene has CDR1 LGHDT and CDR2 YNNKEL (reference sequence). CDR3 length: 16 amino acids. With 4 bases clipped from V and 4 bases from J, the junction kept 9 bases outside the gene matches. Here the CDR3 reads CASSPAAGVTTGELFF. The CDR3 bases are TGTGCCAGCAGCCCCGCCGCGGGGGTGACCACCGGGGAGCTGTTTTTT.

This clone was seen only once. V usage is TRBV12-3 or TRBV12-4 and J usage is TRBJ1-3; D is ambiguous. The CDR3 extends over 13 amino acids. V shed 3 bases and J shed 4 bases, with 7 bases lying between them. CDR3 bases: TGTGCCAGCAGTTTTGAGAGAGGAAACACCATATATTTT. Encoded protein: CASSFERGNTIYF.